This record concerns one T cell receptor (beta chain) sequence. Its antigen is undetermined. TCRdb re-derived calls from the reads in MiXCR, one entry per CDR3 protein. The sample records 550,000 to 850,000 distinct CDR3 sequences, 30% to 35% being singletons. These data come from a study of T cell repertoires in cytomegalovirus infection. Study-wide context: CMV epitopes used comprised recently identified HLA-C-restricted ones and well-studied HLA-B-restricted ones. Matching HLA type, along with CMV infection, was indicated by public TCR beta signatures. Study-wide findings and caveats: Of the TCR beta families, the public ones yielded a cumulative frequency that identified carriers of CMV plus the relevant HLA.

The CDR3 consists of 14 residues. Trimming removed 1 base at V and 4 bases at J, with 10 bases between. Germline V gene lookup returns CDR1 SGHRS and CDR2 YFSETQ. The genes are TRBV5-1 and TRBJ2-3; D is ambiguous. The receptor comes from a human donor in good health (CMV status not recorded). Some clones in this sample may be carry-over from other donors' samples. Source: cultured PBMCs, taken from culture after CMV antigen stimulation. In DNA form, the CDR3 reads TGCGCCAGCAGCTTGATCAACAGTCCAGATACGCAGTATTTT. Its protein product is CASSLINSPDTQYF.